This TCR beta chain was captured in a study of OX40 agonist ivuxolimab in advanced cancers. Study overall: Participants, approximately 83% male, averaged roughly 60 years of age, ranging from roughly 20 to 85. Regarding the study as a whole: The authors did not determine the antigen specificity of the expanded peripheral T cells. Normalized T-cell clonal expansion was also low in a subset of nonresponders.

The table came from immunoSEQ multiplex PCR; TCRdb's copy has only in-frame clones and leaves some out. Of about 83,000 clones in the sample, about 89% were seen once. Baseline was the first blood sampling point, followed by cycle 4 day 1 and cycle 7 day 1. Trimming removed 3 bases at V and 6 bases at J, with 11 bases between. Per germline, CDR1 MDHEN and CDR2 SYDVKM. The CDR3 length is 13 residues. Concerning this clone itself: The antigen remains unidentified.

The TCR sequence derives from an adult with an advanced solid tumor such as melanoma, head and neck, liver or kidney cancer. The source material was CD4+ or CD8+ T cells sorted from blood, sampled in a trial of the OX40 agonist ivuxolimab. The V call is TRBV28, the J call TRBJ1-1; D unclear. DNA of the CDR3: TGTGCCAGCAGTTTCCCCACAGTAGCTGAAGCTTTCTTT. It encodes CASSFPTVAEAFF.